This paragraph covers one TCR beta chain sequence. This clonotype was detected a few times. The target of this receptor is not known. Per-base quality was not reported, and no clone a single base away is much larger than it. The time point label, as the study defines it: newly diagnosed GD, antithyroid drugs for less than 3 months. For both TCR sequencing and RNA sequencing, RNA was extracted from PBMCs using TRIzol. Graves' disease was diagnosed according to American Thyroid Association guidelines. The patients came from an endocrinology department in Xi'an, China. From each patient, 7.5 to 10 milliliters of peripheral blood was collected into an EDTA anticoagulant tube. Ficoll Paque Plus density gradient separation was used to isolate PBMCs, and no additional T cell sorting was done. RNA quality was checked with an Agilent 2100 Bioanalyzer and agarose gel, and concentration with a NanoDrop 2000. This specimen belongs to a study of regulatory T cells in long-lasting Graves disease (dated by TCRdb to the early 2020s). Notes on the research overall: In the newly diagnosed Graves' disease group, patients had been taking antithyroid drugs for less than 3 months. Patients with persistent Graves' disease were compared with patients with newly diagnosed Graves' disease using TCR sequencing and RNA sequencing of peripheral blood. The study took place in China and was registered as a clinical trial. A total of around 35 samples were covered by TCR sequencing, comprising 13 persistent and approximately 20 newly diagnosed Graves' disease patients. The paper as a whole reports these results and caveats: Persistent patients shared more public clonotypes among themselves (roughly 2,700) than newly diagnosed patients did (approximately 870). Only the TCR beta chain was sequenced and analyzed. Compared with newly diagnosed patients, patients with persistent Graves' disease had lower TCR Shannon entropy and fewer highly expanded clones, which suggests clonal expansion. As a limitation, the authors acknowledged that the small sample size may reduce accuracy. Because the primary lesion, thyroid tissue, could not be accessed, the study looked at peripheral blood alone.

Receptors were amplified or captured by multiplex PCR. The instrument was an Illumina HiSeq 4000. CDR3 regions were amplified by Arm-PCR with iRepertoire HTBI primers to construct TCR beta libraries. Before sequencing, the PCR products underwent gel purification. Per the original workflow: Gene usage analysis of CDR3 amino acid clonotypes relied on the 60 to 65 TRBV and 12 to 15 TRBJ segments identified across samples. COPE and FqMerger were used to merge filtered high-quality paired reads into contigs. Contigs were aligned with BLAST to IMGT TRBV, TRBD and TRBJ reference genes, and CDR3 was defined per IMGT. Highly expanded clones were defined as clonotypes with a frequency above 0.1%. Shannon entropy served as the measure of repertoire diversity, while the Gini coefficient captured V-J evenness. A clonotype was considered public if more than one individual shared it. The public reads were quality trimmed at Q25 with fastp and then assembled into clones with MiXCR by TCRdb, keeping productive beta chains. Rows are unified per CDR3 protein, each entry keeping the most common DNA and genes. V and J calls and clone size were set by TCRdb, not the authors. Recorded for this sample are 450,000 to 700,000 distinct CDR3 sequences; about 13% of them occurred a single time. The ten biggest clones cover 8.5% to 10% of the sample.

These data were also filed under a second study, of T cells in Graves' hyperthyroidism and ophthalmopathy. In that second paper, the authors write: Stable Graves' hyperthyroidism was defined as the absence of progression to ophthalmopathy over 18 months of follow-up. Hyperthyroidism patients were newly diagnosed, with disease duration under 2 months, and aged 18 to 65 years. Exclusion was applied to patients with uncontrolled infections, other autoimmune diseases, pregnancy or lactation. Clinical symptoms, serum thyroxine and TRAb, thyroid ultrasound, and orbital computed tomography formed the basis for the diagnoses. The first round of RT-PCR for the TCR CDR3 was performed with the HTBI primer set and the Qiagen OneStep RT-PCR kit. Most expanded thyroid clonotypes (frequency above 0.001) were also detected in blood, suggesting blood repertoires may reflect thyroid immune responses. A model built on a 13 V-J signature distinguished ophthalmopathy from stable hyperthyroidism, reaching roughly 88% sensitivity and 81.08% specificity in cross-validation and 80%/75% in testing. In validation, the model predicted progression to ophthalmopathy with over 60% sensitivity and 72% to 85% specificity, a median of 6.5 months before onset. To identify TCR V-J signatures that set the groups apart, the researchers used a discovery cohort of about a hundred patients, made up of 40 to 45 with Graves' ophthalmopathy and 55 to 65 with stable Graves' hyperthyroidism. An independent validation cohort of under 20 hyperthyroidism patients and more than 15 patients who later progressed to ophthalmopathy tested prospective prediction of ophthalmopathy. For training and testing, the 110 or so patients in the discovery cohort were randomly divided in a 7:3 ratio. In six Graves' hyperthyroidism patients, the study also compared T-cell repertoires from thyroid tissue with T-cell repertoires from blood. After sampling, hyperthyroidism patients received methimazole starting at 30 mg daily, and ophthalmopathy patients received high-dose intravenous methylprednisolone. The libraries were constructed in a second round of multiplex PCR and then size-selected and purified. Paired-end sequencing of the libraries was performed with 100 bp reads on an Illumina HiSeq2000. SOAPnuke was used to process the raw data, with reads discarded if the reads contained adapters or uncalled bases, had a mean Phred below 15, or lacked an exact constant-primer or identifier match. COPE v1.2.5 was used to merge high-quality paired reads, and clonotypes were defined as unique nucleotide sequences. Clonotypes were aligned to IMGT TRBV, TRBD and TRBJ reference segments using MiTCR v1.1. The analysis was restricted to V-J combinations with a frequency above 0.0001, which together covered just over 98% of the repertoires. A TCS score was defined as the ratio of F50 (clonal expansion) to E x V (chaos), with BLOSUM62-based TCRdist applied between CDR3 peptides within each V-J. Welch's t-statistics and random forest reduced roughly 500 V-J features to roughly 13, which were used in a naive Bayes classifier (R e1071). Sample size was not statistically predetermined, and blinding of investigators to group allocation was not performed. The paper reports TCR Vbeta CDR3 sequencing of about 140 peripheral blood samples: over 40 ophthalmopathy, about 75 hyperthyroidism and around 17 progressor patients.

This material consisted of peripheral blood mononuclear cells (PBMCs), taken at new diagnosis, from a patient treated with antithyroid drugs. The sequence was obtained from a young man with Graves disease. Donor details come from another sample of the same person, matched by shared clones.

For the CDR3, the sequence is CATSRDELAGLSLTDTQYF. The DNA sequence follows: TGTGCCACCAGCAGAGATGAACTAGCGGGGCTAAGCCTCACAGATACGCAGTATTTT. The sequence links TRBV15 to TRBJ2-3, with TRBD2 matching 10 junction bases. Trimming takes 0 bases off V and 2 bases off J; junction bases not matched to a gene: 11. CDR1 and CDR2 are drawn from the germline V gene (reference sequence): LNHNV, YYDKDF. The CDR3 measures 19 amino acids from cysteine to phenylalanine. Only the CDR3 DNA is retained, 57 bases long and in frame from the first base.